The 21 T cell receptor beta chains below come from one sample, sequenced in a study of STAT5B mutations in CD4+ large granular lymphocyte leukemia. TCRdb's copy holds only in-frame clones and misses some; the assay was immunoSEQ multiplex PCR. The profile shows about 38,000 clones, 65% to 90% of them singletons. Sequencing was carried out using CD4+ T cells from blood buffy coats. The receptors here all came from a human donor in good health.

The table lists this clone with a few counts. This chain uses TRBV19 with TRBJ2-4, with a tentative D call TRBD1 (5 bases). The germline gives CDR1 LNHDA, CDR2 SQIVND (reference sequence). Between the trimmed V and J ends, which lost 5 bases and 8 bases, there was a span of 16 bases. The CDR3 is 14 amino acids. CDR3 sequence (DNA): TGTGCCAGTAGTCCTAACCAGGGTGGCGACATTCAGTACTTC. Translated, it gives CASSPNQGGDIQYF.

The V and J genes are TRBV6-1 and TRBJ2-1; no clear D gene. The CDR3 runs 12 residues. V gave up 8 bases and J gave up 6 bases, with 11 bases separating them. CDR1 and CDR2 from the germline V gene are MNHNS and SASEGT. Written as DNA, the CDR3 is TGTGCCAGCGCGTGGCCTAGCAATGAGCAGTTCTTC. It encodes CASAWPSNEQFF.

This clone was observed a handful of times. V usage is TRBV9 and J usage is TRBJ1-1; TRBD1 agrees at 7 bases. This CDR3 spans 13 amino acids. With 6 bases clipped from V and 0 bases from J, the junction kept 2 bases outside the gene matches. Per germline, CDR1 SGDLS and CDR2 YYNGEE. CDR3 amino acids: CASNRGMNTEAFF. For the CDR3, the DNA is TGTGCCAGCAACAGGGGAATGAACACTGAAGCTTTCTTT.

This clone was seen more than once but under ten times. V usage is TRBV6-5 and J usage is TRBJ1-3; D unresolved. Germline CDR1 is MNHEY and CDR2 is SVGAGI. This CDR3 comprises 15 residues. Trimming took 7 bases from V and 1 from J, leaving 14 bases between them. In nucleotides, the CDR3 is TGTGCCAGCATCCCCTCTTGGGGATCTGGAAACACCATATATTTT. This translates into CASIPSWGSGNTIYF.

This clone appeared a single time. The CDR3 region has the DNA TGTGCCAGCAGTGAAGCCGGGACAGGAGGGGGCTACACCTTC. Translation: CASSEAGTGGGYTF. The J gene is TRBJ1-2, the V gene TRBV6-1; 8 bases are a match to TRBD1. From germline, CDR1 is MNHNS and CDR2 SASEGT. V was pared by 0 bases and J by 8 bases, with 5 bases of the junction left unmatched. The CDR3 sequence is 14 residues long.

The table lists this clone with a few counts. The gene calls are TRBV18 and TRBJ1-6, with TRBD1 matching 9 bases. J lost 9 bases, V lost 3 bases, and 3 bases had no gene match. The germline CDR1 and CDR2 sequences are KGHSH and LQKENI. The CDR3 has 14 amino acids. The DNA for the CDR3 is TGTGCCAGCTCACCGGGACAGGGAGGTTCACCCCTCCACTTT. Its translation: CASSPGQGGSPLHF.

The chain links TRBV4-3 to TRBJ2-3, with unresolved D. This CDR3 has 13 residues. The V gene lost 3 bases and the J gene lost 4 bases, with 8 bases spanning the gap. The germline V gene encodes CDR1 LGHNA and CDR2 YSLEER. CDR3 nucleotide sequence: TGCGCCAGCAGCCAGGAGTTGGCAGATACGCAGTATTTT. Protein product: CASSQELADTQYF.

V and J are TRBV29-1 and TRBJ1-2; no reliable D call. V lost 1 base, J lost 0 bases, and 3 bases lay in between. Per germline, CDR1 SQVTM and CDR2 ANQGSEA. This CDR3 spans 12 amino acids. This CDR3 reads CSVEVANYGYTF. The CDR3 nucleotides read TGCAGCGTTGAAGTAGCTAACTATGGCTACACCTTC. Full variable domain (missing parts from reference TRBV29-1 and TRBJ1-2): SAVISQKPSRDICQRGTSLTIQCQVDSQVTMMFWYRQQPGQSLTLIATANQGSEATYESGFVIDKFPISRPNLTFSTLTVSNMSPEDSSIYLCSVEVANYGYTFGSGTRLTVV.

The rearrangement links TRBV4-3 to TRBJ2-3; tentatively, D is TRBD1 or TRBD2 (5 bases each). Germline V gene data show CDR1 as LGHNA and CDR2 as YSLEER. The CDR3 loop spans 14 amino acids. V was clipped by 0 bases and J by 11 bases, with 15 bases between them. The CDR3 loop is CASSQDVGPRGQYF. The CDR3 DNA is TGCGCCAGCAGCCAAGATGTAGGGCCGAGGGGGCAGTATTTT.

The chain joins TRBV6-5 to TRBJ2-4; the D gene is possibly TRBD2 (5 bases). Germline CDR1 reads MNHEY; CDR2 reads SVGAGI. The CDR3 spans 13 residues. The ends were cut back, 6 bases at V and 8 bases at J, with 14 bases in the middle. CDR3 amino acids: CASSLGGQDIQYF. The CDR3 DNA follows: TGTGCCAGCAGCCTTGGAGGTCAGGACATTCAGTACTTC.

The chain has TRBV21-1 and TRBJ1-1. TRBV21-1 is flagged as a pseudogene. This CDR3 has 15 residues. The CDR3 sequence is CASSQPWQPNTEAFF. The CDR3 DNA reads TGTGCCAGCAGCCAACCATGGCAGCCGAACACTGAAGCTTTCTTT.

This clone appeared a single time. The gene calls are TRBV11-3 and TRBJ2-1; D not resolved. Germline values: CDR1 SGHNT, CDR2 YENEEA. The CDR3 has 13 amino acids. Trimming stripped 3 bases from V and 3 bases from J, with 6 bases between. The DNA for the CDR3 is TGTGCCAGCAGCTTGACGGTCTACAATGAGCAGTTCTTC. Translated: CASSLTVYNEQFF.

J is TRBJ1-5 and V is TRBV9; D gene unclear. Trimming stripped 3 bases from V and 5 bases from J, with 15 bases between. The CDR3 has 15 amino acids. In germline, CDR1 is SGDLS, CDR2 YYNGEE. CDR3: CASSAGLGRHQPQHF. CDR3 in DNA: TGTGCCAGCAGCGCGGGCCTGGGCAGACATCAGCCCCAGCATTTT. Together with reference TRBV9 and TRBJ1-5, the CDR3 gives the full variable domain: DSGVTQTPKHLITATGQRVTLRCSPRSGDLSVYWYQQSLDQGLQFLIQYYNGEERAKGNILERFSAQQFPDLHSELNLSSLELGDSALYFCASSAGLGRHQPQHFGDGTRLSIL.

This clone was counted once. The chain carries TRBV18 and TRBJ1-6, with 7 bases lining up with TRBD1. The CDR3 sequence is 16 residues long. Germline lookup yields CDR1 KGHSH and CDR2 LQKENI. Trimming took 5 bases from V and 0 from J; bases not matched to a gene: 4. CDR3 coding DNA: TGTGCCAGCTCAATACGGGACAGCTCCTATAATTCACCCCTCCACTTT. Its protein is CASSIRDSSYNSPLHF.

The CDR3, as DNA: TGTGCCAGCGGGAGGACAGCCATCTCCTACGAGCAGTACTTC. Amino acids: CASGRTAISYEQYF. The rearrangement links TRBV27 to TRBJ2-7; D is possibly TRBD1 or TRBD2 (6 bases each). Germline-derived CDR1 and CDR2 are MNHEY and SMNVEV (reference sequence). The CDR3 runs to 14 residues. Between the trimmed V and J ends, which lost 8 bases and 0 bases, there was a span of 14 bases.

This rearrangement joins TRBV5-6 to TRBJ1-1, with D possibly TRBD1 on 5 matching bases. Per germline, CDR1 SGHDT and CDR2 YYEEEE. The V end lost 2 bases, the J end lost 5 bases, and 16 bases lay between the germline ends. This CDR3 is built from 15 residues. CDR3 bases: TGTGCCAGCAGCTTCGAGGGGTCAGGGAGGACTGAAGCTTTCTTT. Translated: CASSFEGSGRTEAFF.

This clone appeared a few times. V is TRBV2 and J is TRBJ1-4, with unresolved D. Germline assignment: CDR1 SNHLY and CDR2 FYNNEI. V was shortened by 1 base and J by 0 bases, with 6 bases between the two germline ends. This CDR3 region has 15 residues. The CDR3 loop reads CASSEVGSTNEKLFF. CDR3 sequence (DNA): TGTGCCAGCAGTGAAGTCGGGTCAACTAATGAAAAACTGTTTTTT.

This rearrangement joins TRBV5-1 to TRBJ1-3; D call uncertain. The germline CDR1 and CDR2 sequences are SGHRS and YFSETQ. The CDR3 contains 12 residues. V lost 4 bases and J 4 bases, leaving 6 bases between the germline ends. CDR3 sequence: CASSLAGNTIYF. The CDR3 DNA sequence: TGCGCCAGCAGCCTTGCCGGAAACACCATATATTTT.

CDR3 loop: CASSPTWGNEQFF. The CDR3 bases are TGTGCCAGCAGCCCGACTTGGGGCAATGAGCAGTTCTTC. The gene calls are TRBV7-9 and TRBJ2-1; D gene uncertain. The V end lost 5 bases, the J end lost 6 bases, and 11 bases lay between the germline ends. Per germline, CDR1 SEHNR and CDR2 FQNEAQ (reference sequence). CDR3 length: 13 amino acids.

This clone showed up just a few times. The chain links TRBV6-5 to TRBJ2-3, with D possibly being TRBD2 (5 bases). V lost 5 bases and J lost 0, with 12 bases in between. Germline lookup yields CDR1 MNHEY and CDR2 SVGAGI. The CDR3 loop spans 15 amino acids. The CDR3 sequence is CASSPRGDSTDTQYF. CDR3 in DNA: TGTGCCAGCAGTCCACGGGGTGACAGCACAGATACGCAGTATTTT.

This chain joins TRBV19 and TRBJ1-5; tentatively, D is TRBD1 (5 bases). The germline V and J ends were trimmed by 5 bases and 3 bases, with 8 bases remaining between them. The germline V gene has CDR1 LNHDA and CDR2 SQIVND (reference sequence). This CDR3 contains 13 residues. CDR3 sequence (DNA): TGTGCCAGTAGTCGACAGCTCAATCAGCCCCAGCATTTT. As protein: CASSRQLNQPQHF.